The present T cell receptor beta chain was sequenced within a study of CXCR3-negative and CXCR3-positive naive CD8 T cells. The authors made the TRB cDNA libraries by 5' RACE using UMI labels. TCRdb re-called the 5' RACE reads; one entry per CDR3 protein, DNA not given. The listing records tens of thousands of distinct CDR3 sequences. There are 13 residues in the CDR3. Germline V gene sequence: CDR1 KGHDR, CDR2 SFDVKD. This receptor was taken from a human donor in good health. Some clones in this sample may be carry-over from other donors' samples. Sample: naive CXCR3- CD8+ T cells from blood. The subset: CD45RO-CCR7+CD27+CD95- naive CD8+ T cells lacking CXCR3 (TNR3-). The chain recombines TRBV24-1 with TRBJ2-7; as DNA is missing, the TRBD1 call by TCRdb cannot be tested. CDR3 protein: CATSTTGGDEQYF.